Sequencing of this T cell receptor (beta chain) was carried out in a study of T cells in Graves' hyperthyroidism and ophthalmopathy. General study results and limits: Blood held most thyroid clonotypes expanded above 0.001 frequency. From stable hyperthyroidism, ophthalmopathy was set apart by a 13 V-J model. Progression to ophthalmopathy was predicted a median of about 6.6 months early.

The CDR3 contains 14 residues. The germline CDR1 and CDR2 sequences are SGHRS and YFSETQ. The germline V and J ends were trimmed by 3 bases and 1 base, with 10 bases remaining between them. This clonotype was observed many times. Antigen: not known. TCR beta CDR3 region amplification was performed from RNA transcripts. The HTBI primer set was used in a first-round RT-PCR of the TCR CDR3. MiXCR, run by TCRdb on the multiplex PCR reads, gives a single entry per CDR3 protein. The table includes approximately 700,000 distinct CDR3 sequences, less than 45% detected once. The sequenced sample was peripheral blood or thyroid tissue (not recorded which). This TCR derives from an adult man with Graves' disease, either hyperthyroidism or ophthalmopathy (not recorded which). This chain links TRBV5-1 with TRBJ1-1, with D tentatively TRBD1 (6 bases). The CDR3 reads CASSWGDTNTEAFF. Written as DNA, the CDR3 is TGCGCCAGCAGCTGGGGGGACACGAACACTGAAGCTTTCTTT.